This T cell receptor (beta chain) was observed in a study of CD8 T cells in ankylosing spondylitis. General observations from the study: Relatively rare in peripheral blood, disease-linked clones were also CD8+. From matched ankylosing spondylitis synovial fluid, disease-linked clones were reportedly recovered at significantly enriched levels. Past studies reported some motif variants in reactive arthritis synovial fluid and blood.

MiXCR, applied by TCRdb to the 5' RACE reads, yields one record per CDR3 protein. In the table there are more than 300,000 distinct CDR3 sequences, roughly 10% of which are singletons. This clonotype has a count of ten or more. Its matching antigen is unknown. The CDR3 has 14 amino acids. Germline V gene data show CDR1 as LGHDT and CDR2 as YNNKEL (reference sequence). V lost 3 bases and J lost 5, with 13 bases in between. This chain joins TRBV3-1 and TRBJ2-5; tentative D call: TRBD2 (6 bases). The sequence derives from a female donor with ankylosing spondylitis or in good health (not recorded which). Sequencing input: blood, either unsorted or a sorted T cell fraction (not recorded which). The CDR3 reads CASSHLAGSETQYF. The DNA for the CDR3 is TGTGCCAGCAGCCACCTCGCGGGAAGCGAGACCCAGTACTTC.